This entry is about one T cell receptor (beta chain). The target antigen is unknown. Trimming took off 2 bases at V and 6 bases at J, with 13 bases between the two ends. Germline V gene sequence: CDR1 MNHEY, CDR2 SMNVEV (reference sequence). This CDR3 has 14 residues. These data belong to a study of brain T cells in children with intractable seizures. Study results and limitations: Only CDR3 sequence similarity suggested viral specificity, without known HCMV serostatus. Absence of clones before surgery may stem from lower sequencing depth.

Using immunoSEQ multiplex PCR, the repertoire was profiled, and TCRdb retains in-frame clones only, with some absent. The table has around 80,000 clones, around 90% seen once; the top ten hold approximately 24%. The sequenced cases were selected for having the highest brain T cell transcript signatures. The sequence came from a girl aged 2-10 years with Rasmussen encephalitis and intractable seizures. The J gene is TRBJ1-1, the V gene TRBV27; D gene uncertain. The sequencing here drew on peripheral blood, taken at surgery. CDR3 coding DNA: TGTGCCAGCAGTTTACTGGGGATCGAGGCTGAAGCTTTCTTT. This translates into CASSLLGIEAEAFF.